The 28 T cell receptor beta chains presented below share a single source sample, sequenced in a study of blood T cell repertoires in COVID-19 (dated by TCRdb to the early 2020s). The protocol used for the library was the immunoSEQ multiplex PCR assay. TCRdb's version of the immuneACCESS table is confined to in-frame rearrangements and falls short of the full clone set. An unresolved V gene accounts for under half of the shortfall where checked; the remainder is of unknown origin. The sample profile shows 200,000 to 250,000 clones; approximately 80% of them were found once. The leading ten clones occupy approximately 4.9% of the sample. Sequences were obtained from peripheral blood. The source is a woman aged 80 or over with active or convalescent COVID-19.

The J gene is TRBJ2-3, the V gene TRBV30; D remains unclear. V was shortened by 0 bases and J by 4 bases, with 5 bases between the two germline ends. The CDR3 spans 12 residues. Looked up from germline, CDR1 is GTSNPN and CDR2 is SVGIG (reference sequence). Written as DNA, the CDR3 is TGTGCCTGGAGTGTCGTCGCAGATACGCAGTATTTT. It is translated as CAWSVVADTQYF.

The chain links TRBV6-6 to TRBJ1-5; the D is unclear. V lost 2 bases, J lost 1 base, and 6 bases lay in between. The CDR3 extends over 14 amino acids. The germline V gene encodes CDR1 MNHNY and CDR2 SVGAGI (reference sequence). CDR3 loop: CASSYGGSNQPQHF. CDR3 nucleotides: TGTGCCAGCAGTTACGGAGGGAGCAATCAGCCCCAGCATTTT.

The chain couples TRBV2 to TRBJ1-2; weak D call: TRBD1 (5 bases). The germline CDR1 and CDR2 sequences are SNHLY and FYNNEI. The CDR3 loop spans 13 amino acids. Trimming left V 5 bases short and J 5 bases short, with 12 bases between. The CDR3 bases are TGTGCCAGCAGTTTCGACAGAAAGTATGGCTACACCTTC. It specifies CASSFDRKYGYTF.

The genes are TRBV28 and TRBJ1-5; possible D gene TRBD1, 6 bases. Trimming pared 2 bases from V and 6 bases from J, leaving 11 bases between. There are 14 residues in the CDR3. In germline, CDR1 is MDHEN, CDR2 SYDVKM. The CDR3 sequence: CASSLGSGVQPQHF. The CDR3 DNA reads TGTGCCAGCAGTTTAGGTTCAGGGGTTCAGCCCCAGCATTTT.

The chain carries TRBV3-1 (or the pseudogene TRBV3-2) and TRBJ1-1; no clear D. The germline V and J ends were trimmed by 1 base and 6 bases, with 12 bases remaining between them. The CDR3 runs 14 residues. CDR1 LGHDT and CDR2 YNNKEL come from the germline V gene (reference sequence). The CDR3: CASSQGAGGAEAFF. The CDR3 coding sequence is TGTGCCAGCAGCCAAGGGGCCGGTGGCGCTGAAGCTTTCTTT.

In nucleotides, the CDR3 is TGCGCCAGCAGCCCACGGGACAGGGCTTTTAATTCACCCCTCCACTTT. Protein sequence: CASSPRDRAFNSPLHF. The chain employs TRBV5-1 and TRBJ1-6; 9 nucleotides agree with TRBD1. The germline CDR1 and CDR2 sequences are SGHRS and YFSETQ. The CDR3 is made up of 16 amino acids. Trimming at V came to 4 bases and at J to 6 bases, leaving 8 bases not matched to a gene.

This rearrangement joins TRBV29-1 to TRBJ2-1, with 10 bases fitting TRBD1. The V segment lost 4 bases and the J segment 7 bases; nucleotides outside the gene matches: 7. This CDR3 is built from 14 residues. Germline assignment: CDR1 SQVTM and CDR2 ANQGSEA. As DNA, the CDR3 is TGCAGCGTTGTCAGGGACAGGGGATTGAATGAGCAGTTCTTC. This codes for CSVVRDRGLNEQFF.

The rearrangement uses TRBV9 and TRBJ1-1; tentative D call: TRBD1 (6 bases). The CDR3 is 17 amino acids. Trimming stripped 0 bases from V and 8 bases from J, with 23 bases between. CDR1 and CDR2 (germline): SGDLS, YYNGEE. CDR3 amino acids: CASSVADIGAGDSEAFF. For the CDR3, the DNA is TGTGCCAGCAGCGTAGCGGATATTGGGGCAGGGGATTCCGAAGCTTTCTTT.

The V gene is TRBV24-1, the J gene TRBJ2-7; 8 bases match TRBD2. The CDR3 sequence is 16 residues long. The germline V gene encodes CDR1 KGHDR and CDR2 SFDVKD. Trimming cost V 5 bases and J 3 bases; bases outside gene matches: 11. CDR3 sequence: CATSGPLGTSIYEQYF. DNA for the CDR3: TGTGCCACCAGTGGCCCCCTCGGGACTAGTATCTACGAGCAGTACTTC.

The chain recombines TRBV4-1 with TRBJ1-6; 7 bases match TRBD1. J lost 14 bases, V lost 3 bases, and 22 bases had no gene match. The CDR3 is 18 amino acids. Germline V CDR1 and CDR2: MGHRA, YSYEKL. The CDR3 reads CASSHPGQLVAEEFTLHF. CDR3 in DNA: TGCGCCAGCAGCCACCCGGGACAGCTAGTAGCAGAGGAATTCACCCTCCACTTT.

The chain carries TRBV19 and TRBJ1-5, with D perhaps matching TRBD1 (6 bases). Germline V CDR1 and CDR2: LNHDA, SQIVND (reference sequence). This CDR3 is 15 amino acids long. V gave up 7 bases and J gave up 0 bases, with 13 bases separating them. Written as DNA, the CDR3 is TGTGCCAGTATGGTCACAGGGTTTAGCAATCAGCCCCAGCATTTT. The encoded protein is CASMVTGFSNQPQHF.

The gene calls are TRBV2 and TRBJ1-2; unclear D gene. Trimming shortened V by 5 bases and J by 4 bases, and 5 bases separated the two germline ends. The CDR3 is made up of 11 amino acids. CDR1 and CDR2 (germline): SNHLY, FYNNEI. The CDR3 region has the DNA TGTGCCAGCAGTTCCCTCTATGGCTACACCTTC. Amino acids: CASSSLYGYTF.

The V and J genes are TRBV29-1 and TRBJ1-3; no clear D gene. The V gene lost 4 bases and the J gene lost 4 bases, with 11 bases spanning the gap. Looked up from germline, CDR1 is SQVTM and CDR2 is ANQGSEA. The CDR3 is made up of 13 amino acids. CDR3 amino acids: CSVAPGSGNTIYF. The DNA of the CDR3 is TGCAGCGTTGCTCCGGGTTCAGGAAACACCATATATTTT.

The chain has TRBV19 and TRBJ2-4, with 7 bases matching TRBD1. The CDR3 length is 17 residues. Germline assignment: CDR1 LNHDA and CDR2 SQIVND (reference sequence). V trimming: 0 bases; J trimming: 6 bases; junction bases outside the gene matches: 11. The CDR3 reads CASSIDGRGGVRNIQYF. In nucleotides, the CDR3 is TGTGCCAGTAGTATAGATGGCCGAGGGGGCGTCAGAAACATTCAGTACTTC.

This clone was counted a few times. V usage is TRBV2 and J usage is TRBJ2-7; 7 bases fit TRBD2. CDR3 length equals 14 residues. Per germline, CDR1 SNHLY and CDR2 FYNNEI. The junction had 12 bases not matched to a gene; V was cut back by 7 bases and J by 6 bases. The CDR3 loop reads CASTGGLLGIEQYF. In nucleotides, the CDR3 is TGTGCCAGCACGGGGGGACTGCTCGGGATCGAGCAGTACTTC.

The CDR3 here is CASSPALGGSPLHF. In DNA, the CDR3 is TGTGCCAGCAGTCCCGCCCTGGGAGGGTCACCCCTCCACTTT. V gene TRBV28 combines with J gene TRBJ1-6, with D hard to call. Trimming pared 5 bases from V and 10 bases from J, leaving 15 bases between. CDR1 is MDHEN, CDR2 SYDVKM, per germline. This CDR3 contains 14 residues.

In its sample, this clone was seen once. The chain couples TRBV6-1 to TRBJ1-2, with a tentative D call TRBD1 (5 bases). V lost 0 bases to trimming and J lost 6 bases, with 8 bases between them. The CDR3 runs to 13 residues. The germline V gene has CDR1 MNHNS and CDR2 SASEGT. The CDR3 region is CASSEAAGDGYTF. Here the CDR3 DNA reads TGTGCCAGCAGTGAAGCGGCGGGGGATGGCTACACCTTC.

The chain combines TRBV6-4 with TRBJ1-6; D unresolved. Between the trimmed V and J ends, which lost 4 bases and 9 bases, there was a span of 7 bases. The germline gives CDR1 MRHNA, CDR2 SNTAGT. The CDR3 length is 12 residues. The CDR3 nucleotides are TGTGCCAGCAGTGGTTACAGTTCACCCCTCCACTTT. Protein sequence: CASSGYSSPLHF.

CDR3 protein: CASSPPGTNNQPQHF. The DNA for the CDR3 is TGTGCCAGCAGCCCTCCGGGAACAAACAATCAGCCCCAGCATTTT. The V call is TRBV28, the J call TRBJ1-5, with no clear D. CDR3 length: 15 residues. The germline V and J ends were trimmed by 6 bases and 3 bases, with 15 bases remaining between them. Germline CDR1 and CDR2: MDHEN and SYDVKM. The full variable domain, completed using reference TRBV28 and TRBJ1-5, is DVKVTQSSRYLVKRTGEKVFLECVQDMDHENMFWYRQDPGLGLRLIYFSYDVKMKEKGDIPEGYSVSREKKERFSLILESASTNQTSMYLCASSPPGTNNQPQHFGDGTRLSIL.

The chain combines TRBV10-2 with TRBJ1-1; TRBD1 agrees at 8 bases. Germline CDR1 and CDR2: WSHSY and SAAADI. The J segment lost 5 bases and the V segment lost 7 bases, leaving 15 bases of the junction unmatched. The CDR3 contains 16 residues. CDR3 sequence reads: CASTTMHLDRGTEAFF. CDR3 nucleotide sequence: TGCGCCAGCACGACCATGCACCTCGACAGGGGTACTGAAGCTTTCTTT.

As concerns this clone: The sample has other DNA sequences that encode this CDR3 too. The chain recombines TRBV19 with TRBJ1-1; the match to TRBD1 covers 7 bases. The ends lost 7 bases at V and 2 bases at J; junction bases unmatched: 7. This CDR3 has 14 amino acids. Germline V gene lookup returns CDR1 LNHDA and CDR2 SQIVND (reference sequence). This chain's CDR3 is CASKPGQRNTEAFF. The CDR3 DNA is TGTGCCAGTAAGCCGGGACAGAGAAACACTGAAGCTTTCTTT.

The gene calls are TRBV27 and TRBJ2-7; D is ambiguous. Trimming pared 8 bases from V and 1 base from J, leaving 24 bases between. The germline CDR1 and CDR2 sequences are MNHEY and SMNVEV (reference sequence). CDR3 length: 17 amino acids. CDR3 coding DNA: TGTGCCAGCGGAAGGTGGCCGCCTGAGACTTTTTCCTACGAGCAGTACTTC. Amino acid sequence: CASGRWPPETFSYEQYF.

V and J are TRBV5-4 and TRBJ2-7, with 8 bases that match TRBD2. Germline V CDR1 and CDR2: SGHNT, YYREEE (reference sequence). V dropped 0 bases and J dropped 1; count of bases not matched to a gene: 3. The CDR3 runs to 15 residues. CDR3 sequence reads: CASSLGSGNSYEQYF. In DNA form, the CDR3 reads TGTGCCAGCAGCTTGGGTAGCGGGAATTCCTACGAGCAGTACTTC.

The chain joins TRBV18 to TRBJ1-3; TRBD1 aligns across 9 bases. Germline-derived CDR1 and CDR2 are KGHSH and LQKENI. Unmatched junction bases numbered 3, after V lost 1 base and J lost 2 bases. The length of the CDR3 is 16 residues. The CDR3 reads CASSPRTGATGNTIYF. The CDR3, as DNA: TGTGCCAGCTCACCACGGACAGGGGCTACTGGAAACACCATATATTTT.

This rearrangement joins TRBV2 to TRBJ2-7; 11 bases are a match to TRBD1. CDR1 is SNHLY, CDR2 FYNNEI, per germline. With V trimmed by 4 bases and J by 7 bases, 9 bases remained unmatched. The CDR3 contains 15 residues. The chain's CDR3 is CASSGAGQGAQEQYF. CDR3 DNA sequence: TGTGCCAGCAGTGGGGCCGGACAGGGGGCGCAAGAGCAGTACTTC.

This clone showed up just once. This chain connects TRBV5-4 to TRBJ2-2, with 12 bases lining up with TRBD2. Unmatched junction bases numbered 3, after V lost 0 bases and J lost 6 bases. The CDR3 runs to 16 residues. CDR1 and CDR2 from the germline V gene are SGHNT and YYREEE (reference sequence). CDR3 nucleotide sequence: TGTGCCAGCAGCTTGGATCGACTAGCGGGGGCCGGGGAGCTGTTTTTT. It is translated as CASSLDRLAGAGELFF.

The rearrangement joins TRBV25-1 to TRBJ1-5; D unresolved. This CDR3 is built from 14 residues. Trimming stripped 0 bases from V and 9 bases from J, with 12 bases between. Germline CDR1 reads MGHDK; CDR2 reads SYGVNS. CDR3 amino acids: CASSEYGIMRPQHF. The CDR3 nucleotides are TGTGCCAGCAGTGAATACGGTATTATGAGGCCCCAGCATTTT.

This rearrangement joins TRBV2 to TRBJ1-4; possible D gene TRBD1, 6 bases. Trimming took off 6 bases at V and 5 bases at J, with 13 bases between the two ends. The CDR3 is 14 residues long. Germline V lookup: CDR1 SNHLY, CDR2 FYNNEI. DNA for the CDR3: TGTGCCAGCAGCACCGGGACACAGAATGAAAAACTGTTTTTT. It codes for CASSTGTQNEKLFF.